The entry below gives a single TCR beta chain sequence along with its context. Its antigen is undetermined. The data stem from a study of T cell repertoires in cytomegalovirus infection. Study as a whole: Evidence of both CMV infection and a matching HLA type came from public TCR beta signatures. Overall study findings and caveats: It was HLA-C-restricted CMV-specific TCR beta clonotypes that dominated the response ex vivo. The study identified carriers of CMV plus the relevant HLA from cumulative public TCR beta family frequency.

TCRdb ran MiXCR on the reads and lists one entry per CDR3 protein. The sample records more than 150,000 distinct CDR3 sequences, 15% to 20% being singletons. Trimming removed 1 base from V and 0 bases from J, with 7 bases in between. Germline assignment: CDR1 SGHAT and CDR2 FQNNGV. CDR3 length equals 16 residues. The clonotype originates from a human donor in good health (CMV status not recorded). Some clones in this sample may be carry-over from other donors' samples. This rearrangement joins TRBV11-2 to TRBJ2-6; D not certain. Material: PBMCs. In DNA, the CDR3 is TGTGCCAGCAGCTTAGTTAGTATCTCTGGGGCCAACGTCCTGACTTTC. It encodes CASSLVSISGANVLTF.